What follows describes a single T cell receptor beta chain. Its specificity is not known. One end of the junction fails to match germline, which may point to a read error. Germline loops: CDR1 SGHRS, CDR2 YFSETQ. There are 12 residues in the CDR3. The data originate from a study of blood T cells in healthy people across ages. Study outcomes and limitations: With age, beta diversity per million T cells declined roughly linearly, significantly by about 37. Strong correlation was found linking TCR beta diversity to naive T cell percentage.

Next came a second PCR, run for about 7 to 12 cycles, which used a sample-barcoded 5' primer along with a J-beta primer mix. Through a template-switch adaptor with 12 random nucleotides, each cDNA molecule received a tag. Each CDR3 protein is one row after TCRdb ran MiXCR on the 5' RACE reads. The data contain hundreds of thousands of distinct CDR3 sequences, 40% to 65% of them singletons. The rearrangement links TRBV5-1 to TRBJ2-3; D not certain. Source material: blood. This clonotype was sampled from a woman aged 80 or older in good health. The CDR3 here is CASRNPTDMQYF. The CDR3 DNA is TGCGCCAGCAGAAATCCAACAGATATGCAGTATTTT.